The rows below give T cell receptor beta chains drawn from one sample of a study of blood T cell repertoires in COVID-19. Clones were read by immunoSEQ multiplex PCR, and TCRdb kept only the in-frame ones, dropping some. This table holds some 390,000 clones, around 87% found once. The material sequenced was peripheral blood. These receptors originate from a human donor in a cohort sampled during active COVID-19. CDR3s include the opening cysteine and the closing phenylalanine or tryptophan. The D gene is left open where the match is weak. Clone sizes are given selectively: once, few, many, or a class where the clone is expanded.

>TRBD2|.|TRBV5-1|TRBJ2-1
CASSLWRGGYNEQFF
TGCGCCAGCAGCTTGTGGCGGGGGGGCTACAATGAGCAGTTCTTC
>TRBD1|.|TRBV9|TRBJ1-5
CASSVGQGTNQPQHF
TGTGCCAGCAGCGTGGGACAGGGGACCAATCAGCCCCAGCATTTT
>TRBD2|few|TRBV19|TRBJ2-1
CASSTSGRATLNEQFF
TGTGCCAGTAGTACTAGCGGGAGGGCCACCCTCAATGAGCAGTTCTTC
>TRBD2|.|TRBV10-3|TRBJ2-3
CAIRPSTSGGETVRVSTDTQYF
TGTGCCATCAGGCCCTCGACTAGCGGGGGGGAGACGGTTAGGGTTAGCACAGATACGCAGTATTTT
>TRBD1|once|TRBV6-4|TRBJ2-3
CASSAGAGQGADTQYF
TGTGCCAGCAGTGCGGGGGCAGGACAGGGCGCAGATACGCAGTATTTT
>.|once|TRBV28|TRBJ2-7
CASRSWGSDYEQYF
TGTGCCAGCAGATCATGGGGCAGCGATTACGAGCAGTACTTC
>TRBD2|.|TRBV2|TRBJ2-5
CASIVSGSGKDLKTQYF
TGTGCCAGCATCGTGTCGGGTAGCGGGAAGGATCTGAAGACCCAGTACTTC
>TRBD1|.|TRBV27|TRBJ1-4
CASSLYGQGNEKLFF
TGTGCCAGCAGTTTATATGGACAGGGCAATGAAAAACTGTTTTTT
>TRBD1|.|TRBV19|TRBJ2-5
CASSTGTGAETQYF
TGTGCCAGTAGTACGGGGACAGGGGCAGAGACCCAGTACTTC
>TRBD1|.|TRBV5-1|TRBJ1-5
CASSPTGMVNQPQHF
TGCGCCAGCAGCCCGACAGGGATGGTCAATCAGCCCCAGCATTTT
>.|.|TRBV15|TRBJ1-2
CATSRGRQDTYGYTF
TGTGCCACCAGCAGAGGACGGCAGGATACTTATGGCTACACCTTC
>.|.|TRBV5-4|TRBJ2-1
CASSLVLGLEVNEQFF
TGTGCCAGCAGCTTGGTTTTGGGTCTAGAGGTCAATGAGCAGTTCTTC
>TRBD1|.|TRBV9|TRBJ2-1
CASSAYRGGNEQFF
TGTGCCAGCAGCGCCTACAGGGGTGGAAATGAGCAGTTCTTC
>.|.|TRBV10-3|TRBJ1-1
CAISEGGRGRKEAFF
TGTGCCATCAGTGAGGGAGGGAGGGGAAGAAAAGAAGCTTTCTTT
>TRBD2|.|TRBV19|TRBJ2-5
CASSMPSGGSRTEETQYF
TGTGCCAGTAGTATGCCCAGCGGGGGGAGCAGGACGGAAGAGACCCAGTACTTC
>.|.|TRBV27|TRBJ1-4
CASSLSWARNEKLFF
TGTGCCAGCAGTTTATCTTGGGCCAGAAATGAAAAACTGTTTTTT
>TRBD1|.|TRBV2|TRBJ1-1
CASRDRALDEAFF
TGTGCCAGCAGGGACAGGGCTTTAGATGAAGCTTTCTTT
>TRBD1|.|TRBV4-1|TRBJ1-1
CASSQRGQALDTEAFF
TGCGCCAGCAGCCAAAGAGGACAGGCCCTTGACACTGAAGCTTTCTTT
>.|once|TRBV15|TRBJ1-1
CATSRVDLMNTEAFF
TGTGCCACCAGCAGAGTAGATCTCATGAACACTGAAGCTTTCTTT
>TRBD1|.|TRBV7-9|TRBJ2-7
CASSPKPSRGRNEQYF
TGTGCCAGCAGCCCAAAGCCATCGAGGGGGCGGAACGAGCAGTACTTC
>TRBD2|.|TRBV18|TRBJ2-5
CASSPFDLAAQETQYF
TGTGCCAGCTCACCCTTCGATCTAGCGGCCCAAGAGACCCAGTACTTC
>TRBD2|.|TRBV2|TRBJ2-3
CASRGGGSGDTQYF
TGTGCCAGCAGAGGCGGCGGGAGTGGAGATACGCAGTATTTT
>TRBD2|.|TRBV4-2|TRBJ2-7
CASSQTTSGLISSYEQYF
TGTGCCAGCAGCCAAACGACTAGCGGACTAATTAGCTCCTACGAGCAGTACTTC
>TRBD1|.|TRBV7-6|TRBJ2-6
CASSLFGTGSGANVLTF
TGTGCCAGCAGCTTATTTGGGACAGGCTCTGGGGCCAACGTCCTGACTTTC
>TRBD2|.|TRBV3-1/TRBV3-2|TRBJ2-2
CASSQLAGGVGELFF
TGTGCCAGCAGCCAATTGGCGGGAGGGGTCGGGGAGCTGTTTTTT
>.|.|TRBV7-3|TRBJ2-5
CASSPGPQETQYF
TGTGCCAGCAGCCCAGGCCCCCAAGAGACCCAGTACTTC
>.|few|TRBV5-1|TRBJ1-2
CASSLYQGSYGYTF
TGCGCCAGCAGCTTGTATCAGGGGTCCTATGGCTACACCTTC
>.|.|TRBV3-1/TRBV3-2|TRBJ1-2
CASSQGRGYYGYTF
TGTGCCAGCAGCCAGGGGAGGGGATACTATGGCTACACCTTC
>.|.|TRBV7-9|TRBJ1-4
CASSPRQQLGEKLFF
TGTGCCAGCAGCCCCCGACAGCAGTTGGGTGAAAAACTGTTTTTT
>TRBD1|.|TRBV4-1|TRBJ1-2
CASSAQGDYGYTF
TGCGCCAGCAGCGCACAGGGGGACTATGGCTACACCTTC
>.|.|TRBV6-5|TRBJ2-1
CASTLQLDNEQFF
TGTGCCAGCACCCTGCAACTTGACAATGAGCAGTTCTTC
>TRBD2|few|TRBV3-1/TRBV3-2|TRBJ2-7
CASSVAGLTYEQYF
TGTGCCAGCAGCGTAGCGGGGCTTACCTACGAGCAGTACTTC
>TRBD2|.|TRBV5-4|TRBJ2-5
CAQGGEPGETQYF
TGTGCCCAGGGAGGGGAGCCGGGGGAGACCCAGTACTTC
>.|.|TRBV10-3|TRBJ1-6
CAAAADYNSPLHF
TGTGCCGCAGCGGCAGATTATAATTCACCCCTCCACTTT
>TRBD2|.|TRBV7-9|TRBJ2-7
CASSLGSGGATYEQYF
TGTGCCAGCAGCTTGGGTAGCGGGGGCGCGACCTACGAGCAGTACTTC
>.|.|TRBV21-1|TRBJ1-5
CASSSSPTGTLAGWYGNQPQHF
TGTGCCAGCAGCAGCTCCCCGACTGGGACACTGGCAGGGTGGTACGGCAATCAGCCCCAGCATTTT
>.|.|TRBV29-1|TRBJ1-4
CSVDRGREKLFF
TGCAGCGTTGACAGGGGCCGTGAAAAACTGTTTTTT
>.|.|TRBV7-8|TRBJ1-6
CASSLASTENSPLHF
TGTGCCAGCAGCTTAGCGTCAACAGAGAATTCACCCCTCCACTTT
>.|once|TRBV6-5|TRBJ1-5
CASRPNRKDQPQHF
TGTGCCAGCAGGCCTAACAGGAAAGACCAGCCCCAGCATTTT
>TRBD2|.|TRBV5-4|TRBJ2-5
CASSGVGSGRQTQYF
TGTGCCAGCAGCGGGGTCGGTAGCGGGAGACAGACCCAGTACTTC
>TRBD2|.|TRBV28|TRBJ2-2
CASSFSAGGSPGELFF
TGTGCCAGCAGTTTTTCGGCGGGAGGCTCCCCCGGGGAGCTGTTTTTT
>TRBD2|.|TRBV11-2|TRBJ2-1
CASSTTGGMWTYNEQFF
TGTGCCAGCAGCACGACGGGGGGGATGTGGACCTACAATGAGCAGTTCTTC
>.|once|TRBV2|TRBJ1-6
CASREQNFYNSPLHF
TGTGCCAGCAGGGAGCAGAACTTTTATAATTCACCCCTCCACTTT
>TRBD2|.|TRBV7-2|TRBJ2-5
CASSSSGDRWQETQYF
TGTGCCAGCAGCTCTAGCGGGGATCGTTGGCAAGAGACCCAGTACTTC
>TRBD2|.|TRBV5-6|TRBJ2-1
CASILAGSSYNEQFF
TGTGCCAGCATATTAGCGGGAAGCTCCTACAATGAGCAGTTCTTC
>.|.|TRBV19|TRBJ1-3
CASSIRDSYSGNTIYF
TGTGCCAGTAGTATCCGGGACTCCTACTCTGGAAACACCATATATTTT